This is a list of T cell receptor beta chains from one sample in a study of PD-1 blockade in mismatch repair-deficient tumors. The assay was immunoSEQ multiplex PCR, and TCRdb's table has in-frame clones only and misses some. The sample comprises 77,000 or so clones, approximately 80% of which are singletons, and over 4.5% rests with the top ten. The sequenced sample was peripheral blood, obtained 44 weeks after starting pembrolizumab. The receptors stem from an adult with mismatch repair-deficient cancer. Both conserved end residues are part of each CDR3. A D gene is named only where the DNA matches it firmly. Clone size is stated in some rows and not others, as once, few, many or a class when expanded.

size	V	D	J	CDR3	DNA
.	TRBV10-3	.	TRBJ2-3	CAISESTSNTDTQYF	TGTGCCATCAGTGAGTCGACTAGTAACACAGATACGCAGTATTTT
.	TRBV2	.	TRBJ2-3	CASSALAVVREGSNF	TGTGCCAGCAGTGCCCTAGCTGTTGTTAGAGAGGGGAGTAATTTT
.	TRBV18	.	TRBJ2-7	CASSPADNYEQYF	TGTGCCAGCTCACCAGCTGACAATTACGAGCAGTACTTC
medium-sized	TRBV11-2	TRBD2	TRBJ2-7	CASSLGLAGVGSYEQYF	TGTGCCAGCAGCTTGGGACTAGCGGGAGTGGGCTCCTACGAGCAGTACTTC
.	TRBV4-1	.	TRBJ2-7	CASSPVERGAGYEQYF	TGCGCCAGCAGCCCTGTCGAGAGGGGGGCGGGCTACGAGCAGTACTTC
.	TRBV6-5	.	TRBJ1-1	CASSYGDMNTEAFF	TGTGCCAGCAGTTACGGGGATATGAACACTGAAGCTTTCTTT
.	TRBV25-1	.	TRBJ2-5	CASSVLEETQYF	TGTGCCAGCAGTGTTTTGGAAGAGACCCAGTACTTC
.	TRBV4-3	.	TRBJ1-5	CASSEQGSQPQHF	TGCGCCAGCAGCGAACAGGGTAGTCAGCCCCAGCATTTT
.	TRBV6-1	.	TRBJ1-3	CASSEVRAGNTIYF	TGTGCCAGCAGTGAAGTTAGGGCTGGAAACACCATATATTTT
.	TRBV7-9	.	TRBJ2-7	CASSQTIGPGEQYF	TGTGCCAGCAGCCAGACTATCGGTCCGGGGGAGCAGTACTTC
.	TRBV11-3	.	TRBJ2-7	CASSVTGTLSYEQYF	TGTGCCAGCAGCGTAACCGGGACTTTATCCTACGAGCAGTACTTC
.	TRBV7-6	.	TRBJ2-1	CASSLAGGGEQFF	TGTGCCAGCAGCTTAGCGGGAGGAGGTGAGCAGTTCTTC
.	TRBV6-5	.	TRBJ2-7	CASSSILGEQYF	TGTGCCAGCAGTTCCATTCTCGGCGAGCAGTACTTC
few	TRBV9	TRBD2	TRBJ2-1	CASSLNSGNWQFF	TGTGCCAGCAGCCTTAACAGCGGGAATTGGCAGTTCTTC
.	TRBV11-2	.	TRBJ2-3	CASSLDLNTQYF	TGTGCCAGCAGCTTAGATTTGAATACGCAGTATTTT
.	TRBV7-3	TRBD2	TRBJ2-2	CASSLASGGAPGELFF	TGTGCCAGCAGCTTAGCTAGCGGGGGGGCCCCCGGGGAGCTGTTTTTT
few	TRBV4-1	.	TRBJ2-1	CASSQDTTDLSSVEQFF	TGCGCCAGCAGCCAAGATACCACCGATTTATCTAGCGTTGAGCAGTTCTTC